Listed below are T cell receptor beta chains from one sample, sequenced in a study of shared clonotypes between healthy human individuals. Sequencing was performed with immunoSEQ multiplex PCR; in TCRdb, only in-frame clones are kept and a portion is missing. In the table there are roughly 2,500,000 clones, 80% to 95% of which are singletons. The source material was naive CD4+ T cells from PBMCs. These receptors were collected from a man aged 18 to 29 in good health. Some clones in this sample may be carry-over from other donors' samples. Each CDR3 is given without its conserved first and last residue. The order of the fields is J gene, clone size, V gene, CDR3 protein. Only part of the rows carry a size: once, few, many, or a class if the clone is expanded.

>TRBJ2-7|NA|TRBV6-4
ASSLRGQPNYEQY
>TRBJ2-4|NA|TRBV6-5
ASSGQGPNIQY
>TRBJ1-1|few|TRBV19
ASSMLRTEAF
>TRBJ2-5|NA|TRBV2
ASRLLGAQGQETQY
>TRBJ1-2|NA|TRBV29-1
SVRGQGYGYT
>TRBJ2-7|NA|TRBV5-4
ASSLAWGQGSYEQY
>TRBJ2-2|NA|TRBV2
ASCQRERPASGTGELF
>TRBJ1-4|NA|TRBV18
ASSPGGGLDEKLF
>TRBJ2-3|NA|TRBV5-1
ASSLSHLGGSTDTQY
>TRBJ2-1|NA|TRBV21-1
ASSKVRRVGIYNEQF
>TRBJ2-3|NA|TRBV7-2
ASSLVVAGGTDTQY
>TRBJ2-7|NA|TRBV9
ASSARSDRVTYEQY
>TRBJ1-5|NA|TRBV15
ATSREGSSPDQPQH
>TRBJ1-1|few|TRBV28
ASSLTGRGNTEAF
>TRBJ1-2|few|TRBV15
ATSAPRNYGYT
>TRBJ2-1|NA|TRBV11-2
ASSLVAGLPNEQF
>TRBJ2-7|NA|TRBV4-3
ASSQGLAGVYEQY
>TRBJ2-5|NA|TRBV5-1
ASSLDPVQETQY
>TRBJ2-6|once|TRBV5-1
ASSSETPGANVLT
>TRBJ2-5|NA|TRBV9
ASSVEGTSQETQY
>TRBJ2-1|NA|TRBV7-6
ASSYHLADSYNEQF
>TRBJ2-1|NA|TRBV7-3
ASSSSGTFNEQF
>TRBJ2-3|once|TRBV7-9
ASSLGTSTDTQY
>TRBJ1-1|NA|TRBV5-1
ASSTARGNTEAF
>TRBJ1-3|NA|TRBV28
ASTRGLRAGNTIY
>TRBJ1-3|NA|TRBV2
ASSRYRVSGNTIY
>TRBJ2-5|NA|TRBV28
ASSSALTLETQY
>TRBJ1-1|NA|TRBV19
ASSPSLNTEAF
>TRBJ2-7|NA|TRBV5-1
ASSLGRSDYEQY
>TRBJ2-2|NA|TRBV5-6
ASSFLRTSGENTEELF
>TRBJ1-1|NA|TRBV5-1
ASSLAGTNTEAF
>TRBJ2-7|NA|TRBV27
ASSRTPGQGSYEQY
>TRBJ2-1|once|TRBV11-2
ASSLASGAGEQF
>TRBJ1-2|NA|TRBV30
AWGQGENYGYT
>TRBJ2-1|NA|TRBV19
ASSFGQGYGEQF
>TRBJ2-7|once|TRBV20-1
SARDSTRGH
>TRBJ2-3|NA|TRBV4-1
ASSQDTSGTSDTQY
>TRBJ1-2|NA|TRBV2
ASSGHEPGGYT
>TRBJ2-7|NA|TRBV7-2
ASSSRAGRDRSYEQY
>TRBJ1-2|NA|TRBV29-1
SVGGGYHYGYT
>TRBJ2-1|once|TRBV2
ASQTSGSYNEQF
>TRBJ2-1|NA|TRBV7-9
ASSFQVSGTYNEQF
>TRBJ2-1|NA|TRBV4-2
ASSQRLDSYNEQF
>TRBJ2-1|NA|TRBV18
ASSPKANSEQF
>TRBJ2-2|NA|TRBV5-4
ASSLDWITGELF
>TRBJ2-7|NA|TRBV6-1
ASSEETGFRY
>TRBJ1-1|NA|TRBV7-2
ASSFYRRGMNTEAF
>TRBJ2-5|NA|TRBV19
ASSMAGLQETQY
>TRBJ1-3|NA|TRBV28
ASRLHSGNTIY
>TRBJ1-2|NA|TRBV6-5
ASSYSRQGGGYT
>TRBJ1-2|NA|TRBV5-1
ASSYSGARTPGYT
>TRBJ2-7|NA|TRBV5-4
ASSLGLANVEQY